This entry is about one T cell receptor beta chain. The antigen remains undetermined. This CDR3 spans 15 amino acids. In germline, CDR1 is SGHNT, CDR2 YYREEE (reference sequence). V gave up 5 bases and J gave up 4 bases; unmatched junction bases: 7. Ahead of sequencing, the ViraFEST assay grew antigen-specific CD4+ T cells using viral peptide pools. The culture ran for 10 days before CD4+ T cells were isolated. All study participants received two doses of BNT162b2 or mRNA-1273 vaccine. The data were taken from a study of vaccination effects on CD4 cells after COVID-19. Assay: immunoSEQ multiplex PCR; the TCRdb copy retains only in-frame clones and omits some. In the table there are some 25,000 clones, about 70% of which are singletons.

Sequences were derived from CD4+ T cells from PBMCs cultured with SARS-CoV-2 spike peptides, sampled after COVID-19 vaccination. The receptor's source is a human donor who received a COVID-19 vaccine. The chain employs TRBV5-4 and TRBJ1-2; TRBD1 matches at 11 bases. In DNA, the CDR3 is TGTGCCAGCAGTCATGGGACAGGGGGTTTCTATGGCTACACCTTC. Translated: CASSHGTGGFYGYTF.